This T cell receptor beta chain is drawn from a study of blood T cell repertoires in COVID-19. V was cut by 4 bases and J by 1 base, with 11 bases left in between. The germline gives CDR1 SGHRS, CDR2 YFSETQ. The CDR3 runs to 14 residues. Produced via immunoSEQ multiplex PCR; TCRdb's table is partial and in-frame only. Found here are 100,000 to 150,000 clones, around 83% of them singletons; the top ten hold about 11%. The clonotype originates from a man in his fifties or sixties with acute or convalescent COVID-19. Sample: peripheral blood. This chain uses TRBV5-1 with TRBJ1-1; tentative D call: TRBD1 (5 bases). DNA for the CDR3: TGCGCCAGCAGCAGGGGAGGTGGGAACACTGAAGCTTTCTTT. Amino acid sequence: CASSRGGGNTEAFF.